This TCR beta chain is from a study of cytomegalovirus exposure and HLA in healthy donors. For the study at large: An analysis done earlier identified 100 million to 140 million unique TCR beta sequences from about 180 million T cells. Researchers found that about four fifths of about 400 genotyped donors fell within the Caucasian-associated ancestry cluster. Regarding the study as a whole: An apparent linkage of common viral pathogens to several of the most significant clusters emerged in a later analysis. Fewer N-insertions than the roughly 630-donor mean were reportedly shown by an Asian-associated ancestry cluster in a later analysis.

Notes on this clone: The antigen is undetermined.

The primer mix had 60 Vbeta and 13 Jbeta primers. TCRdb keeps only in-frame clones here, not all; method: immunoSEQ multiplex PCR. The sample lists some 190,000 clones, roughly 80% occurring once. The CDR3 extends over 15 amino acids. Trimming took 0 bases from V and 5 from J, leaving 12 bases between them. Germline V CDR1 and CDR2: WNHNN, SYGVQD (reference sequence). Sequenced material: PBMCs. This TCR derives from a man aged 40-49 years in good health and CMV-seronegative. The chain couples TRBV10-1 to TRBJ2-3; D gene uncertain. In nucleotides, the CDR3 is TGCGCCAGCAGTGAGTCGGGTGGGCTGGGAGATACGCAGTATTTT. Translated, it gives CASSESGGLGDTQYF.